Listed here are 8 T cell receptor beta chains from one sample, sequenced in a study of CD4+ T cells in melanoma. TCRdb's copy holds only in-frame clones and misses some; the assay was immunoSEQ multiplex PCR. The repertoire consists of some 13,000 clones, with roughly 80% occurring once and the leading ten covering over 15%. The sequenced sample was cells from a culture (not recorded whether cultured in vitro). These receptors were collected from a human donor with melanoma.

The table lists this clone with a count of one. V is TRBV5-1 and J is TRBJ2-2, with D uncertain. Germline CDR1 is SGHRS and CDR2 is YFSETQ. The CDR3 totals 13 residues. Trimming took 1 base from V and 6 from J, leaving 7 bases between them. The CDR3 bases are TGCGCCAGCAGCTTGAATCTGGCCGGGGAGCTGTTTTTT. This encodes CASSLNLAGELFF.

J is TRBJ2-5 and V is TRBV18, with D perhaps TRBD1 (6 bases). Trimming cost V 9 bases and J 5 bases, with 16 bases left between them. The CDR3 length is 13 residues. Germline V gene lookup returns CDR1 KGHSH and CDR2 LQKENI. CDR3 protein: CASTTGTSETQYF. The CDR3, as DNA: TGTGCCAGTACCACAGGGACCTCGGAGACCCAGTACTTC.

This chain uses TRBV11-2 with TRBJ2-6; D is ambiguous. Trimming removed 8 bases at V and 0 bases at J, with 5 bases between. The CDR3 is made up of 13 amino acids. Germline CDR1 and CDR2: SGHAT and FQNNGV. The CDR3 sequence: CASGRSGANVLTF. DNA for the CDR3: TGTGCCAGCGGCCGCTCTGGGGCCAACGTCCTGACTTTC.

The V gene is TRBV5-1, the J gene TRBJ2-7; 12 bases line up with TRBD2. The ends lost 1 base at V and 7 bases at J; junction bases unmatched: 3. Germline V CDR1 and CDR2: SGHRS, YFSETQ. This CDR3 is 14 amino acids long. CDR3 region: CASSLRLAGAEQYF. Written as DNA, the CDR3 is TGCGCCAGCAGCTTGCGACTAGCGGGGGCAGAGCAGTACTTC.

This chain links TRBV7-8 with TRBJ2-5; the D gene could be TRBD1 or TRBD2 (5 bases each). V lost 3 bases and J 3 bases, leaving 8 bases between the germline ends. Germline values: CDR1 SGHVS, CDR2 FQNEAQ. The CDR3 sequence is 13 residues long. Here the CDR3 DNA reads TGTGCCAGCAGCTTGGGACCAAAAGAGACCCAGTACTTC. It encodes CASSLGPKETQYF.

The chain has TRBV5-1 and TRBJ2-3, with D unclear. V was trimmed by 0 bases and J by 0 bases, leaving 8 bases between them. CDR3 length: 15 residues. CDR1 and CDR2 from the germline V gene are SGHRS and YFSETQ. This chain's CDR3 is CASSLARKSTDTQYF. For the CDR3, the DNA is TGCGCCAGCAGCTTGGCGCGTAAAAGCACAGATACGCAGTATTTT.

The genes are TRBV5-1 and TRBJ1-4; the D gene is possibly TRBD1 (5 bases). CDR3 length equals 14 residues. Trimming removed 3 bases at V and 5 bases at J, with 11 bases between. The germline CDR1 and CDR2 sequences are SGHRS and YFSETQ. The CDR3 coding sequence is TGCGCCAGCAGCTGGGCAGGGCCAAATGAAAAACTGTTTTTT. Protein: CASSWAGPNEKLFF.

The V call is TRBV21-1, the J call TRBJ2-3; the table's D call TRBD1 went unverified against the DNA. TRBV21-1 is a pseudogene. This CDR3 spans 14 amino acids. CDR3 DNA sequence: TGTGCCAGCAGCACCAACAGGGTAGCAGATACGCAGTATTTT. Its translation is CASSTNRVADTQYF.